Below, 27 T cell receptor beta chains from the same sample are listed, as sequenced in a study of T cell changes during pregnancy in multiple sclerosis. TCRdb keeps only in-frame clones here, not all; method: immunoSEQ multiplex PCR. The sample holds roughly 87,000 clones, around 93% seen once. The material sequenced was PBMCs, taken in the first trimester of pregnancy. These receptors came from a female donor in good health, serving as a control in a pregnancy study. Some clones in this sample may be carry-over from other donors' samples.

The chain combines TRBV19 with TRBJ2-5; a weak D match, TRBD1 (8 bases). The germline gives CDR1 LNHDA, CDR2 SQIVND (reference sequence). The V and J ends lost 6 bases and 5 bases respectively, with 16 bases between them. This CDR3 is 14 amino acids long. The CDR3 loop is CASRSHRGGETQYF. The CDR3 DNA follows: TGTGCCAGTAGAAGTCACAGGGGGGGCGAGACCCAGTACTTC.

This clone was detected once. The genes are TRBV29-1 and TRBJ1-4; 7 bases align to TRBD1. The V segment lost 2 bases and the J segment 0 bases; nucleotides outside the gene matches: 6. Germline loops: CDR1 SQVTM, CDR2 ANQGSEA. This CDR3 has 16 residues. CDR3 region: CSVEIGQAATNEKLFF. The CDR3 region has the DNA TGCAGCGTTGAAATTGGACAGGCTGCAACTAATGAAAAACTGTTTTTT.

This clone was observed once. The chain has TRBV9 and TRBJ2-5; TRBD1 matches at 10 bases. Germline V gene sequence: CDR1 SGDLS, CDR2 YYNGEE. V lost 3 bases, J lost 4 bases, and 9 bases stayed unmatched. The CDR3 contains 16 residues. The CDR3 coding sequence is TGTGCCAGCAGCGATAACCGGGACAGGGGAGGAGAGACCCAGTACTTC. It is translated as CASSDNRDRGGETQYF.

V gene TRBV6-4 combines with J gene TRBJ1-2; TRBD1 might be the D (5 bases). There are 14 residues in the CDR3. Germline CDR1 MRHNA, CDR2 SNTAGT. Trimming removed 3 bases from V and 7 bases from J, with 15 bases in between. CDR3 coding DNA: TGTGCCAGCAGTGAGGAGGGGCAGAGTGGTGGCTACACCTTC. Its translation: CASSEEGQSGGYTF.

This sequence joins TRBV28 and TRBJ1-2; TRBD1 matches at 8 bases. Germline CDR1 is MDHEN and CDR2 is SYDVKM. This CDR3 is built from 16 residues. The ends lost 2 bases at V and 4 bases at J; junction bases unmatched: 9. In nucleotides, the CDR3 is TGTGCCAGCAGTTTAATTCCTGGGACAGGTCTCTATGGCTACACCTTC. This gives the protein CASSLIPGTGLYGYTF.

The chain combines TRBV28 with TRBJ2-3; D perhaps matches TRBD1 (5 bases). V lost 3 bases and J 1 base, leaving 8 bases between the germline ends. CDR1 is MDHEN, CDR2 SYDVKM, per germline. The CDR3 consists of 14 residues. The CDR3 DNA reads TGTGCCAGCAGTTTTCAGGGTGGCACAGATACGCAGTATTTT. It encodes CASSFQGGTDTQYF. The variable domain in full, completed from reference TRBV28 and TRBJ2-3, reads DVKVTQSSRYLVKRTGEKVFLECVQDMDHENMFWYRQDPGLGLRLIYFSYDVKMKEKGDIPEGYSVSREKKERFSLILESASTNQTSMYLCASSFQGGTDTQYFGPGTRLTVL.

The V and J genes are TRBV19 and TRBJ1-6, with D tentatively TRBD1 (5 bases). This CDR3 is 13 amino acids long. The V end lost 7 bases, the J end lost 3 bases, and 7 bases lay between the germline ends. Germline CDR1 and CDR2: LNHDA and SQIVND (reference sequence). The CDR3 nucleotides read TGTGCCAGTAAGGGACTCTATAATTCACCCCTCCACTTT. This encodes CASKGLYNSPLHF.

V and J are TRBV5-1 and TRBJ2-3, with a possible D match to TRBD2 (6 bases). CDR1 is SGHRS and CDR2 is YFSETQ in the germline V gene. Trimming left V 1 base short and J 14 bases short, with 17 bases between. The CDR3 length is 13 residues. In DNA, the CDR3 is TGCGCCAGCAGCTTGCGGGACTGGTCGGTATGGTATTTT. It encodes CASSLRDWSVWYF.

The chain joins TRBV10-2 to TRBJ2-3, with 12 bases identical to TRBD2. Germline V gene sequence: CDR1 WSHSY, CDR2 SAAADI. There are 17 residues in the CDR3. V shed 0 bases, J shed 4 bases, and the junction held 5 bases outside the gene matches. CDR3 residues: CASSESRLAGASDTQYF. In DNA form, the CDR3 reads TGCGCCAGCAGTGAGTCCAGACTAGCGGGGGCGTCAGATACGCAGTATTTT.

CDR3 in amino acids: CASRPGGRTPLHF. The CDR3 DNA reads TGTGCCAGCAGACCAGGGGGCCGAACACCCCTCCACTTT. The gene calls are TRBV27 and TRBJ1-6; 8 nucleotides align to TRBD1. V was clipped by 6 bases and J by 11 bases; unmatched bases: 6. The CDR3 loop spans 13 amino acids. Germline V gene sequence: CDR1 MNHEY, CDR2 SMNVEV (reference sequence).

The V gene is TRBV19, the J gene TRBJ1-1; D is possibly TRBD1 (5 bases). The CDR3 length is 18 residues. V lost 1 base to trimming and J lost 1 base, with 19 bases between them. Germline CDR1 is LNHDA and CDR2 is SQIVND (reference sequence). Here the CDR3 DNA reads TGTGCCAGTAGTATAGTTTGGTACTCCCGGGACTCGAACACTGAAGCTTTCTTT. This translates into CASSIVWYSRDSNTEAFF.

This chain joins TRBV11-2 and TRBJ2-1; D gene unclear. CDR1 is SGHAT and CDR2 is FQNNGV in the germline V gene. The CDR3 covers 13 residues. Trimming shortened V by 2 bases and J by 8 bases, and 10 bases separated the two germline ends. CDR3 sequence reads: CASSLSRGHEQFF. CDR3 DNA sequence: TGTGCCAGCAGCTTATCTCGCGGTCATGAGCAGTTCTTC.

The chain couples TRBV28 to TRBJ2-2, with 13 bases lining up with TRBD2. Germline trimming cut 5 bases from V and 7 bases from J; bases unmatched to any gene: 10. This CDR3 contains 17 residues. The germline gives CDR1 MDHEN, CDR2 SYDVKM. In DNA form, the CDR3 reads TGTGCCAGCAGTCCCCGGGGACTAGCGGGACGACACGGGGAGCTGTTTTTT. It translates to CASSPRGLAGRHGELFF. The full variable domain, with the rest looked up from reference TRBV28 and TRBJ2-2, is DVKVTQSSRYLVKRTGEKVFLECVQDMDHENMFWYRQDPGLGLRLIYFSYDVKMKEKGDIPEGYSVSREKKERFSLILESASTNQTSMYLCASSPRGLAGRHGELFFGEGSRLTVL.

The chain has TRBV6-6 and TRBJ1-3; TRBD1 matches 7 bases. CDR1 MNHNY and CDR2 SVGAGI come from the germline V gene (reference sequence). V trimming: 6 bases; J trimming: 4 bases; junction bases outside the gene matches: 6. The CDR3 covers 14 residues. CDR3 coding DNA: TGTGCCAGCAGCACCGGGACAGACGGAAACACCATATATTTT. This codes for CASSTGTDGNTIYF.

The rearrangement joins TRBV7-8 to TRBJ1-5, with D hard to call. CDR1 and CDR2 (germline): SGHVS, FQNEAQ. This CDR3 comprises 16 residues. Trimming stripped 2 bases from V and 4 bases from J, with 15 bases between. CDR3 nucleotides: TGTGCCAGCAGCTTATCCTGGCCAGGATTAAATCAGCCCCAGCATTTT. Translation gives CASSLSWPGLNQPQHF.

The chain joins TRBV28 to TRBJ1-5; D not certain. Per the germline V gene, CDR1 is MDHEN and CDR2 is SYDVKM. The CDR3 extends over 13 amino acids. V was trimmed by 2 bases and J by 4 bases, leaving 6 bases between them. The CDR3 DNA sequence: TGTGCCAGCAGTTTAGAGAGTAATCAGCCCCAGCATTTT. Its protein is CASSLESNQPQHF. Full variable domain (outside the CDR3, taken from reference TRBV28 and TRBJ1-5): DVKVTQSSRYLVKRTGEKVFLECVQDMDHENMFWYRQDPGLGLRLIYFSYDVKMKEKGDIPEGYSVSREKKERFSLILESASTNQTSMYLCASSLESNQPQHFGDGTRLSIL.

This chain uses TRBV5-4 with TRBJ1-2; 11 nucleotides align to TRBD1. The CDR3 loop spans 15 amino acids. Germline V gene sequence: CDR1 SGHNT, CDR2 YYREEE (reference sequence). Germline trimming cut 4 bases from V and 8 bases from J; bases unmatched to any gene: 10. CDR3 region: CASSLGQGAYRGYTF. DNA of the CDR3: TGTGCCAGCAGCCTCGGACAGGGGGCGTACAGAGGCTACACCTTC.

The gene calls are TRBV29-1 and TRBJ2-4, with TRBD2 matching over 7 bases. There are 13 residues in the CDR3. With V trimmed by 7 bases and J by 7 bases, 10 bases remained unmatched. Germline-derived CDR1 and CDR2 are SQVTM and ANQGSEA. This CDR3 reads CSAREGGVNIQYF. CDR3 DNA: TGCAGCGCCAGGGAGGGAGGGGTGAACATTCAGTACTTC. The full variable domain, in which reference TRBV29-1 and TRBJ2-4 provide the parts outside the CDR3, is SAVISQKPSRDICQRGTSLTIQCQVDSQVTMMFWYRQQPGQSLTLIATANQGSEATYESGFVIDKFPISRPNLTFSTLTVSNMSPEDSSIYLCSAREGGVNIQYFGAGTRLSVL.

The chain couples TRBV20-1 to TRBJ1-4; D unresolved. Germline CDR1 DFQATT, CDR2 SNEGSKA (reference sequence). The germline V and J ends were trimmed by 8 bases and 8 bases, with 3 bases remaining between them. The CDR3 is made up of 8 amino acids. In DNA, the CDR3 is TGCAGTCCAGAAAAACTGTTTTTT. This codes for CSPEKLFF.

V is TRBV5-1 and J is TRBJ1-1; D gene unclear. This CDR3 has 13 residues. Trimming pared 3 bases from V and 4 bases from J, leaving 10 bases between. Germline-derived CDR1 and CDR2 are SGHRS and YFSETQ. The CDR3 bases are TGCGCCAGCAGCTCGCCCGCGGGCACTGAAGCTTTCTTT. Encoded protein: CASSSPAGTEAFF.

The chain has TRBV2 and TRBJ2-3, with TRBD1 as a possible D gene (5 bases). The V end lost 2 bases, the J end lost 3 bases, and 9 bases lay between the germline ends. CDR1 is SNHLY, CDR2 FYNNEI, per germline. The CDR3 length is 14 residues. The CDR3 nucleotides are TGTGCCAGCAGTGAACAGGGCTTAACAGATACGCAGTATTTT. Residues: CASSEQGLTDTQYF.

This chain uses TRBV18 with TRBJ2-3; 7 bases agree with TRBD2. Germline values: CDR1 KGHSH, CDR2 LQKENI. Losses at the gene ends were 6 bases for V and 5 bases for J; bases not matched to a gene: 8. This CDR3 has 14 residues. In DNA, the CDR3 is TGTGCCAGCTCCAGAGGACTAGGTGGAGATACGCAGTATTTT. It codes for CASSRGLGGDTQYF.

The J gene is TRBJ1-4, the V gene TRBV7-9; 8 bases match TRBD1. CDR3 length equals 16 residues. Germline V gives CDR1 SEHNR, CDR2 FQNEAQ (reference sequence). V lost 3 bases and J lost 7; bases outside the gene matches: 10. The CDR3 nucleotides read TGTGCCAGCAGCTTTTTACGGACAGGGAAGTTTGAAAAACTGTTTTTT. Translating gives CASSFLRTGKFEKLFF.

The chain carries TRBV6-5 and TRBJ1-2; 9 positions match TRBD1. Looked up from germline, CDR1 is MNHEY and CDR2 is SVGAGI. V shed 4 bases and J 5 bases; nucleotides not matched to a gene: 11. This CDR3 region has 16 residues. The CDR3 sequence: CASSSTGGLGRYGYTF. CDR3 DNA: TGTGCCAGCAGTTCTACAGGGGGCTTAGGGAGGTATGGCTACACCTTC.

In its sample, this clone was seen once. V gene TRBV14 combines with J gene TRBJ2-2, with 8 bases matching TRBD2. V shed 1 base and J 3 bases; nucleotides not matched to a gene: 10. This CDR3 contains 18 residues. The germline gives CDR1 SGHDN, CDR2 FVKESK. The CDR3 spells CASSQVKSGSWYTGELFF. DNA for the CDR3: TGTGCCAGCAGCCAAGTTAAAAGCGGGAGTTGGTACACCGGGGAGCTGTTTTTT.

The CDR3 nucleotides are TGTGCCAGCAGTGAAATCCGATCAACGGGGATGAATCAGCCCCAGCATTTT. This translates into CASSEIRSTGMNQPQHF. V and J are TRBV2 and TRBJ1-5, with D unclear. The V end was cut by 2 bases, the J end by 4 bases, with 18 bases between. Germline V gene data show CDR1 as SNHLY and CDR2 as FYNNEI. This CDR3 has 17 residues.

This chain joins TRBV4-1 and TRBJ2-1; 10 bases align to TRBD2. V was pared by 3 bases and J by 4 bases, with 6 bases of the junction left unmatched. CDR1 and CDR2 (germline): MGHRA, YSYEKL. The CDR3 has 16 amino acids. The CDR3 DNA is TGCGCCAGCAGCCAGGCATGGGGACTAGCGTACAATGAGCAGTTCTTC. Encoded protein: CASSQAWGLAYNEQFF.